This TCR beta chain was documented in a study of blood T cell repertoires in COVID-19. Study-wide context: Acute and convalescent COVID-19 samples came from the United States, Italy and Spain.

The repertoire was sequenced with immunoSEQ multiplex PCR; TCRdb's copy has only in-frame clones and lacks some. This sample carries some 290,000 clones, approximately 90% of them seen once, and the ten largest clones take roughly 3.9%. The germline V gene has CDR1 SGHVS and CDR2 FQNEAQ. The CDR3 extends over 14 amino acids. Trimming shortened V by 0 bases and J by 3 bases, and 6 bases separated the two germline ends. The source material was PBMCs or T cells enriched from blood (not recorded which). This receptor was taken from a woman in her twenties or thirties who had been exposed to COVID-19. The chain joins TRBV7-8 to TRBJ1-5, with unresolved D. This CDR3 reads CASSLAGLNQPQHF. CDR3 nucleotides: TGTGCCAGCAGCTTAGCCGGACTCAATCAGCCCCAGCATTTT.